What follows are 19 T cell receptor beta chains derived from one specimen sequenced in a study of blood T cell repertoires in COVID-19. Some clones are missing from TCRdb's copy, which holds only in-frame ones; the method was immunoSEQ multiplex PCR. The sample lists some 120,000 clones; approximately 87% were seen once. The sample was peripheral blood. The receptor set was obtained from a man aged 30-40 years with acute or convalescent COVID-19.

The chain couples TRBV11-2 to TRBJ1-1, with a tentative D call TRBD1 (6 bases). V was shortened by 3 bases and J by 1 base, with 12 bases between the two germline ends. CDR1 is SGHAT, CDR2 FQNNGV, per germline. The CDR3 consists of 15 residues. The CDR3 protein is CASSLGGLRNTEAFF. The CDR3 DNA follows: TGTGCCAGCAGCTTGGGGGGGCTCAGGAACACTGAAGCTTTCTTT.

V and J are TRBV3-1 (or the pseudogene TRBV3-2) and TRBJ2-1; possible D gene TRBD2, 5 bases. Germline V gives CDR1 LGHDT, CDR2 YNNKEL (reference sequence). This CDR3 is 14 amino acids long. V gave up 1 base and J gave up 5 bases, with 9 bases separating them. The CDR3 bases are TGTGCCAGCAGCCAAGTGGCGAGGGACAATGAGCAGTTCTTC. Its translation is CASSQVARDNEQFF.

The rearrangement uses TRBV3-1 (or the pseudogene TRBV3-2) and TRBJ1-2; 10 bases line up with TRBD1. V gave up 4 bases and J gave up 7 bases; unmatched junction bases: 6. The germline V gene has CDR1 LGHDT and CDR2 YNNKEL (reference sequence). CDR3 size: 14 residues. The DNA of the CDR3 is TGTGCCAGCAGCCCGACAGGGGGCAGGGGTGGCTACACCTTC. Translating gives CASSPTGGRGGYTF.

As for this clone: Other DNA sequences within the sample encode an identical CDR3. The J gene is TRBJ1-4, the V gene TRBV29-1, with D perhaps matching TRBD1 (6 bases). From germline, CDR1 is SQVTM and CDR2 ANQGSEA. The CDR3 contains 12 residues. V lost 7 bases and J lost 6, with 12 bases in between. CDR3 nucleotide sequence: TGCAGCGCTATGGACAGAGATGAAAAACTGTTTTTT. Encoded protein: CSAMDRDEKLFF.

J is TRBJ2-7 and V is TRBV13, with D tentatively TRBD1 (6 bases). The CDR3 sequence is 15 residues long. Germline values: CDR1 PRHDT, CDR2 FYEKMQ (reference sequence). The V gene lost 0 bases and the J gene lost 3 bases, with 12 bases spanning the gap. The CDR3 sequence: CASSLGTGEDYEQYF. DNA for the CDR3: TGTGCCAGCAGCTTAGGGACAGGCGAAGACTACGAGCAGTACTTC. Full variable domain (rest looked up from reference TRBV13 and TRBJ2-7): AAGVIQSPRHLIKEKRETATLKCYPIPRHDTVYWYQQGPGQDPQFLISFYEKMQSDKGSIPDRFSAQQFSDYHSELNMSSLELGDSALYFCASSLGTGEDYEQYFGPGTRLTVT.

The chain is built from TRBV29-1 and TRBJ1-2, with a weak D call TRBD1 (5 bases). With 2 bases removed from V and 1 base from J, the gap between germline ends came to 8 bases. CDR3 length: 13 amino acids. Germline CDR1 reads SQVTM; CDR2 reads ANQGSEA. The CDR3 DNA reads TGCAGCGTTGAAATCGGGGGTAACTATGGCTACACCTTC. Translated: CSVEIGGNYGYTF.

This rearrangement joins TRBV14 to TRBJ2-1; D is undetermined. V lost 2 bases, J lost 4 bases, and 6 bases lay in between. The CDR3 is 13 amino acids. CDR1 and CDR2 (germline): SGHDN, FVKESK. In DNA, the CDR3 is TGTGCCAGCAGCCAAAATCAGTACAATGAGCAGTTCTTC. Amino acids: CASSQNQYNEQFF.

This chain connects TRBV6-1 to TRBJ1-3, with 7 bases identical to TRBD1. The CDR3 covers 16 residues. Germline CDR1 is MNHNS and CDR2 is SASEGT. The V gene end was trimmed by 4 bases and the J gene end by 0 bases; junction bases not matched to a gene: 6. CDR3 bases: TGTGCCAGCAGTGCGGGACAGCTAGACTCTGGAAACACCATATATTTT. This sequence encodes CASSAGQLDSGNTIYF.

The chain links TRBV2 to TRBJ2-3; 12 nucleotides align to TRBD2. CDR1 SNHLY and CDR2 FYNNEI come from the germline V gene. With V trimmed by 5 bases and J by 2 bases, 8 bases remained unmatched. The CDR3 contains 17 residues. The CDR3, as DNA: TGTGCCAGCAGTCTCCCGACTAGCGGGAGTGTCACAGATACGCAGTATTTT. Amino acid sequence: CASSLPTSGSVTDTQYF.

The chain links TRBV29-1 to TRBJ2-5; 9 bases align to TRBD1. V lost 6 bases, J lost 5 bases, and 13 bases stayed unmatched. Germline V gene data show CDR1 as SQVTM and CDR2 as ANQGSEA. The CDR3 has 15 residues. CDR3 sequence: CSVVPTGGAWETQYF. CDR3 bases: TGCAGCGTCGTCCCTACAGGGGGCGCCTGGGAGACCCAGTACTTC. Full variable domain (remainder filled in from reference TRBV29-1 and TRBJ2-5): SAVISQKPSRDICQRGTSLTIQCQVDSQVTMMFWYRQQPGQSLTLIATANQGSEATYESGFVIDKFPISRPNLTFSTLTVSNMSPEDSSIYLCSVVPTGGAWETQYFGPGTRLLVL.

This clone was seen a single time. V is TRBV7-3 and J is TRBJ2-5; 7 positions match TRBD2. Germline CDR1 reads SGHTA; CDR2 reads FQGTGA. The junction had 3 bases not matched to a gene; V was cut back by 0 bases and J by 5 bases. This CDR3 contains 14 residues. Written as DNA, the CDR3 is TGTGCCAGCAGCTTAACCGGGAGGCCGGAGACCCAGTACTTC. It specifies CASSLTGRPETQYF.

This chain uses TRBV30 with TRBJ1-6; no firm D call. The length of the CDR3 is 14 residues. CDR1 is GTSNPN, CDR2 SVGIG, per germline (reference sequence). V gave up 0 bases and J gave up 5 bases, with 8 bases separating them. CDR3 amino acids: CAWSVFSDNSPLHF. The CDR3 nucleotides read TGTGCCTGGAGTGTATTCTCTGATAATTCACCCCTCCACTTT. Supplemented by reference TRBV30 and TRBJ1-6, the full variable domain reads SQTIHQWPATLVQPVGSPLSLECTVEGTSNPNLYWYRQAAGRGLQLLFYSVGIGQISSEVPQNLSASRPQDRQFILSSKKLLLSDSGFYLCAWSVFSDNSPLHFGNGTRLTVT.

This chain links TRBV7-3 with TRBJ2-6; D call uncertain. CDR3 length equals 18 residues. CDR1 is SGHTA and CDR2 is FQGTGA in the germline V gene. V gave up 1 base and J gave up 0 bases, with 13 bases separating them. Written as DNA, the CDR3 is TGTGCCAGCAGCTTAAATTCCCCTCAGATCTCTGGGGCCAACGTCCTGACTTTC. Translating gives CASSLNSPQISGANVLTF.

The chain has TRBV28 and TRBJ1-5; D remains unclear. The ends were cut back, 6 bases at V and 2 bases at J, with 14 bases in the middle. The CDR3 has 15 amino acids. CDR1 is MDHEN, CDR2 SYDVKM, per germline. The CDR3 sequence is CASSLPSGGNQPQHF. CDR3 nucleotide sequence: TGTGCCAGCAGCCTCCCGTCCGGGGGCAATCAGCCCCAGCATTTT.

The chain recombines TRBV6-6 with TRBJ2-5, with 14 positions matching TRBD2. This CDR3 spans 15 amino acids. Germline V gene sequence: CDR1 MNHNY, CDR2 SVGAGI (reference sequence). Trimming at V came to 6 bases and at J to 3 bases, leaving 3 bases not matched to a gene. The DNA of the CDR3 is TGTGCCAGCAGCCGGACTAGCGGGGGGAAAGAGACCCAGTACTTC. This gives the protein CASSRTSGGKETQYF.

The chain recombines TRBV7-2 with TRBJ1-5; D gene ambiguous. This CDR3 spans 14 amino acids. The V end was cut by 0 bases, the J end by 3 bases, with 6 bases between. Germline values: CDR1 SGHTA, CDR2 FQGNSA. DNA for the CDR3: TGTGCCAGCAGCTTAGCCCATCCCAATCAGCCCCAGCATTTT. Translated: CASSLAHPNQPQHF.

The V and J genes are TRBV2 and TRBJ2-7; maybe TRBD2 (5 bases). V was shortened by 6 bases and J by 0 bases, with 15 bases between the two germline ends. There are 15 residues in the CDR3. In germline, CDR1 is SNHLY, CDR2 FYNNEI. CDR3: CASRIGRGSSYEQYF. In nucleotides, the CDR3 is TGTGCCAGCAGGATCGGAAGAGGGAGCTCCTACGAGCAGTACTTC.

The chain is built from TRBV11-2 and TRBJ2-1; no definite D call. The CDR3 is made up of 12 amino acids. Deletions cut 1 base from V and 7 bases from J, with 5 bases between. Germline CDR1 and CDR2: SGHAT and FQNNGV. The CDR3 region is CASSLVINEQFF. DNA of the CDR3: TGTGCCAGCAGCTTAGTTATAAATGAGCAGTTCTTC.

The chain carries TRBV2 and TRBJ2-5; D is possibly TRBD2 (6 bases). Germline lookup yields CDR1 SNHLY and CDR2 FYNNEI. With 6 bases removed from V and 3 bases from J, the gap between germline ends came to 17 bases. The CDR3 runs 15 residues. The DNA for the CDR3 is TGTGCCAGCAGCGCGGAGGGTCTGCGGGAAGAGACCCAGTACTTC. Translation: CASSAEGLREETQYF.